Below, one TCR beta chain is given with its context. The sample comes from a study of blood T cell repertoires in COVID-19. The CDR3 consists of 12 residues. V shed 3 bases, J shed 5 bases, and the junction held 4 bases outside the gene matches. CDR1 and CDR2 (germline): SQVTM, ANQGSEA. Libraries were prepared by immunoSEQ multiplex PCR; TCRdb keeps only in-frame clonotypes and omits some of them. The repertoire holds around 81,000 clones, with around 88% as singletons. What was sequenced was peripheral blood. The chain has TRBV29-1 and TRBJ2-7; 7 bases are shared with TRBD1. This clonotype originated in a woman of 80 years or more with acute or convalescent COVID-19. The CDR3 here is CSVDSTGNEQYF. CDR3 DNA: TGCAGCGTTGACTCGACAGGGAACGAGCAGTACTTC.